This T cell receptor beta chain was obtained from a study of cytomegalovirus exposure and HLA in healthy donors. Study information: Drawn from HLA-typed donors, tens of millions of unique TCRs were held in an early data release. General study findings and limits: Listed as cytomegalovirus-associated were 150 to 200 TCR beta chains. Later analysis revealed greater clonal expansion in HLA-associated TCR beta chains than in equally common others. As was reported, the HLA-A and HLA-B alleles of most subjects were accurately predicted from TCR beta sequences.

The PCR used 60 Vbeta and 13 Jbeta primers. TCRdb's table, derived via immunoSEQ multiplex PCR, lists solely in-frame clones and lacks some. This sample has some 44,000 clones, with around 90% found just once. Of note for this clone: The antigen is unknown. One end of the junction fails to match germline, which may point to a read error.

Germline-derived CDR1 and CDR2 are MNHEY and SVGAGI. The CDR3 runs 12 residues. Sequenced material: PBMCs. The clonotype was recovered from a woman between 40 and 55 years old in good health and CMV-seropositive. The rearrangement links TRBV6-5 to TRBJ1-2, with unresolved D. CDR3 amino acids: CASSTGLSDAFF. The CDR3 DNA reads TGTGCCAGCAGTACCGGACTTTCGGACGCCTTCTTC.